This TCR beta chain was recovered during a study of beta chain features in type 1 diabetes. The study's findings and limits: Across patients, naive, central memory and Treg TCRB repertoires exhibited apparently greater similarity than was observed across healthy donors. TCRB CDR3s from Type 1 diabetes patients were moderately but significantly shorter in all four CD4+ subsets. A definitive answer on HLA type influencing TCRB rearrangement was not reached here. Insertions were fewer and deletions more numerous at VDJ junctions in type 1 diabetes patients.

The germline gives CDR1 MNHEY, CDR2 SVGAGI. Trimming left V 7 bases short and J 10 bases short, with 11 bases between. CDR3 length: 11 amino acids. On this clone itself: What it recognizes is unknown.

The authors reverse transcribed all of the isolated RNA, so sequencing captured expressed TCRB transcripts. Each sample of naive, central memory or regulatory T cells had, on average, approximately 3.5 million reads. Assay: immunoSEQ multiplex PCR; the TCRdb copy retains only in-frame clones and omits some. The table lists about 660,000 clones, roughly an eighth of them singletons. This clonotype was sampled from a man in his late teens or twenties with type 1 diabetes. The sample consisted of naive CD4+ T cells from blood. V usage is TRBV6-5 and J usage is TRBJ2-1; D gene uncertain. The CDR3 sequence is CASTDVGEQFF. CDR3 coding DNA: TGTGCCAGCACGGATGTTGGGGAGCAGTTCTTC.